The entry that follows covers one TCR beta chain sequence. The antigen is not known. This entry is derived from a study of molecular identifiers for immune sequencing clone quantification. Study information: Naive CD8 RNA (20,000 or 100,000 cells) was divided into five aliquots, with four sequenced. The study's findings and limits: In naive cells, under 1% of molecules belonged to clones above 20 RNA copies, against over 98% in effector cells. Sizes of clones that are highly expanded could be underestimated (if identical TCR molecules share a barcode).

Previously described methods and listed TCR primers were employed for the bulk TCR libraries. TCRdb re-called the PCR reads through MiXCR, storing one row per CDR3 protein. The table lists about half a million distinct CDR3 sequences, 20% to 25% of them singletons, with under 0.85% in the top ten. CDR3 length: 13 amino acids. CDR1 is SEHNR, CDR2 FQNEAQ, per germline (reference sequence). Trimming cost V 5 bases and J 7 bases, with 11 bases left between them. This TCR was sampled from a human donor in good health. Some libraries in this study had Jurkat cell RNA spiked in. The rearrangement links TRBV7-9 to TRBJ2-2; D gene ambiguous. The sample taken for sequencing was naive CD8+ T cells from blood, with Jurkat cell RNA spiked in. Described subset: FACS-sorted CD8+CD4-CCR7+CD45RA+ naive T cells. DNA of the CDR3: TGTGCCAGCAGCCCGGCCTTGGACGGGGAGCTGTTTTTT. Amino acids: CASSPALDGELFF.